A selection of T cell receptor beta chains follows, all from one sample in a study of shared clonotypes between healthy human individuals. Libraries were prepared by immunoSEQ multiplex PCR; TCRdb keeps only in-frame clonotypes and omits some of them. The table lists some 1.5 million clones, about 98% of them singletons. The sample consisted of naive CD4+ T cells sorted from blood. The receptors come from a man aged 25-45 years in good health. CDR3s include the opening cysteine and the closing phenylalanine or tryptophan. D genes are given only for firm matches. Part of the rows lack a size; the others show once, few, many or a class for expanded clones.

j_gene,abundance,v_gene,d_gene,CDR3nt,CDR3aa
TRBJ1-5,NA,TRBV6-1,TRBD1,TGTGCCAGCAGGGAGGGACAGGTCAATCAGCCCCAGCATTTT,CASREGQVNQPQHF
TRBJ2-5,NA,TRBV30,TRBD2,TGTGCCTGGAGGGAACGGGAGGACGTTATACGAGAGACCCAGTACTTC,CAWREREDVIRETQYF
TRBJ1-2,once,TRBV28,TRBD1,TGTGCCAGCAGTTTTGTAGGGGGCGCTGGTGGCTACACCTTC,CASSFVGGAGGYTF
TRBJ2-1,NA,TRBV5-1,NA,TGCGCCAGCAGCTTCGGTTTAAGTTTGGCTTACAATGAGCAGTTCTTC,CASSFGLSLAYNEQFF
TRBJ1-2,NA,TRBV15,NA,TGTGCCACCACCCAGTGGGGAGCTAACTATGGCTACACCTTC,CATTQWGANYGYTF
TRBJ1-1,NA,TRBV18,NA,TGTGCCAGCTCACCAAGGGGTCAGGGACTACTACAATACACTGAAGCTTTCTTT,CASSPRGQGLLQYTEAFF
TRBJ1-3,NA,TRBV5-1,NA,TGCGCCAGCAGCTTGAATCCGAGCCTAAACTCTGGAAACACCATATATTTT,CASSLNPSLNSGNTIYF
TRBJ1-5,NA,TRBV10-3,TRBD1,TGTGCCATCAGTGAGTTTCAGGGGGGGACCATCAATCAGCCCCAGCATTTT,CAISEFQGGTINQPQHF
TRBJ2-5,NA,TRBV5-1,TRBD2,TGCGCCAGCAGCACGGGACTAGCGCTTCAAGAGACCCAGTACTTC,CASSTGLALQETQYF
TRBJ2-1,NA,TRBV4-2,TRBD1,TGTGCCAGCAGCCAAAGGACAGGGGGCAATGAGCAGTTCTTC,CASSQRTGGNEQFF
TRBJ2-2,NA,TRBV11-2,TRBD2,TGTGCCAGCAGCCAGACTAGCGGGAGGGCCGACGGGGAGCTGTTTTTT,CASSQTSGRADGELFF
TRBJ1-2,NA,TRBV11-2,NA,TGTGCCAGCAGCTTAGGGGGCGGTCGCTATGGCTACACCTTC,CASSLGGGRYGYTF
TRBJ1-2,NA,TRBV27,TRBD1,TGTGCCAGCAGTCCCAGGGGGACAGGGTGGGACTATGGCTACACCTTC,CASSPRGTGWDYGYTF
TRBJ1-5,once,TRBV27,NA,TGTGCCAGCAGTCACAGGGTGGATCAGCCCCAGCATTTT,CASSHRVDQPQHF
TRBJ2-1,NA,TRBV7-9,TRBD2,TGTGCCAGCAGCCTGCTAGCGGGGAGGAATGAGCAGTTCTTC,CASSLLAGRNEQFF
TRBJ2-1,NA,TRBV12-5,TRBD2,TGTGCTAGTGGTCCGGGACTAGCCTACAATGAGCAGTTCTTC,CASGPGLAYNEQFF
TRBJ1-5,once,TRBV5-6,NA,TGTGCCAGCAGTAAGGGGAATAGCAATCAGCCCCAGCATTTT,CASSKGNSNQPQHF
TRBJ1-3,NA,TRBV6-6,NA,TGTGCCAGCAGCCTACCGGGCTCTGGAAACACCATATATTTT,CASSLPGSGNTIYF